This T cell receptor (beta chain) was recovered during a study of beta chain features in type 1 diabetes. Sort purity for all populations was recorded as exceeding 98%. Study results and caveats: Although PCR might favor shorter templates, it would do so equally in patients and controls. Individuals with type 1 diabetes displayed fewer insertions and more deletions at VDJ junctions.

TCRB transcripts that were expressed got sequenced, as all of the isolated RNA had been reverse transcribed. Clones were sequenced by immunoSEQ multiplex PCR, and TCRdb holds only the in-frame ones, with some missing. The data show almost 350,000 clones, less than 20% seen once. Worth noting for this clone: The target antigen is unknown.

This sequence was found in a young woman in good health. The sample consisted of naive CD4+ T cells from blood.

CDR3 amino acids: CASSQRGPSLRAEAFF. The CDR3 coding sequence is TGCGCCAGCAGCCAAAGAGGCCCGAGCCTTCGCGCTGAAGCTTTCTTT. The genes are TRBV4-1 and TRBJ1-1; D is undetermined. The CDR3 covers 16 residues. Trimming removed 2 bases from V and 6 bases from J, with 19 bases in between. Germline CDR1 reads MGHRA; CDR2 reads YSYEKL.